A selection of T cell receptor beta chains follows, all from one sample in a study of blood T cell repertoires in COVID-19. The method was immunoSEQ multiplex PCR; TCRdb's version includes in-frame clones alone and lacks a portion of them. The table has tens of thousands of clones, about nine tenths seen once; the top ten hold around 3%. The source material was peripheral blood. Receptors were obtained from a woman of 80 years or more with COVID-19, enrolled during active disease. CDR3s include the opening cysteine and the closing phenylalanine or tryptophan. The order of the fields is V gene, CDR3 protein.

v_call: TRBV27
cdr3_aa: CASSLSDSVYTEAFF

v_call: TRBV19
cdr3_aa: CASNQGPPGLDEQYF

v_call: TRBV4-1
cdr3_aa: CASSQVTGTMLSGNTIYF

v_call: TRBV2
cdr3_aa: CASSESGTSNQPQHF

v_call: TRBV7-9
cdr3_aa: CASSRTGVQGSEEKLFF

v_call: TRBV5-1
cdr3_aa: CASSSGLAGAREQYF

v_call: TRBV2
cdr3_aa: CASTPVGAGQADTQYF

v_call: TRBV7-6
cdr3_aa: CASSSDPRQGAYGYTF

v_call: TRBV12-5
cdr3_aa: CASGLGNSNNEQFF

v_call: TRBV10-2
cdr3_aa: CASRDPGQGYGIQYF

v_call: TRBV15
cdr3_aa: CATSGQGTGVQETQYF

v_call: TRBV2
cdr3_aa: CASISRTGRSTEAFF

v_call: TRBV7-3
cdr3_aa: CASSLFKSTDTQYF

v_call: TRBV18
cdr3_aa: CASSPTGVNEQFF

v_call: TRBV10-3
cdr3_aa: CAISEFGSSYEQYF

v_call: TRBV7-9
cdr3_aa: CASSKQISGNTIYF

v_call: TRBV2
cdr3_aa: CASSEGRGAGYTF